Each of the 21 T cell receptor beta chains below was sequenced from the same sample in a study of HIV-infected patients and healthy controls. Whole blood was used without fractionation, so all unsorted peripheral T cells were included. Alpha and beta constant-region primers primed reverse transcription of about 0.5 ug RNA. Using multiplexing indices, alpha and beta chain libraries were generated apart by chain-specific third strand synthesis. From the 5' RACE reads, TCRdb called clonotypes with MiXCR, one entry per CDR3 protein. The sample includes 3,500 to 4,500 distinct CDR3 sequences, 7.8% seen only once; the top ten take 25% to 30%. The source was blood, collected before antiretroviral therapy. Receptors were obtained from an adult with HIV infection.

The V call is TRBV4-1, the J call TRBJ1-5; tentatively, D is TRBD1 (5 bases). Germline V gene sequence: CDR1 MGHRA, CDR2 YSYEKL. This CDR3 region has 16 residues. V was cut by 0 bases and J by 3 bases, with 12 bases left in between. Here the CDR3 DNA reads TGCGCCAGCAGCCAAGATCCAGGGAACCTCAATCAGCCCCAGCATTTT. Encoded protein: CASSQDPGNLNQPQHF.

The rearrangement links TRBV6-6 to TRBJ2-5; unclear D gene. There are 10 residues in the CDR3. V was shortened by 8 bases and J by 5 bases, with 6 bases between the two germline ends. Germline assignment: CDR1 MNHNY and CDR2 SVGAGI (reference sequence). The CDR3 here is CASRLETQYF. For the CDR3, the DNA is TGTGCCAGCCGCCTGGAGACCCAGTACTTC.

The chain joins TRBV30 to TRBJ2-3; 10 bases fit TRBD1. Trimming at V came to 0 bases and at J to 1 base, leaving 13 bases not matched to a gene. CDR1 and CDR2 from the germline V gene are GTSNPN and SVGIG (reference sequence). This CDR3 has 19 amino acids. This CDR3 reads CAWSVWPNPGQGRTDTQYF. The CDR3 region has the DNA TGTGCCTGGAGTGTATGGCCCAACCCGGGACAGGGGCGCACAGATACGCAGTATTTT.

By share of the sample, this clonotype is medium-sized. The genes are TRBV24-1 and TRBJ2-7; D gene unclear. The length of the CDR3 is 12 residues. Germline V gene lookup returns CDR1 KGHDR and CDR2 SFDVKD. CDR3 sequence reads: CASPGPVHEQYF. The CDR3 nucleotides read TGTGCAAGCCCCGGGCCGGTCCACGAGCAGTACTTC.

This clonotype was recorded at least ten times. The chain uses TRBV6-1 and TRBJ1-6; D call uncertain. The CDR3 is made up of 12 amino acids. Trimming stripped 8 bases from V and 9 bases from J, with 11 bases between. Germline V gene sequence: CDR1 MNHNS, CDR2 SASEGT. CDR3 sequence reads: CASGGVSSPLHF. The DNA of the CDR3 is TGTGCCAGCGGCGGGGTGAGTTCACCCCTCCACTTT.

V and J are TRBV25-1 and TRBJ2-5; 11 positions agree with TRBD2. V dropped 6 bases and J dropped 5; count of bases not matched to a gene: 14. The length of the CDR3 is 17 residues. Per the germline V gene, CDR1 is MGHDK and CDR2 is SYGVNS. CDR3 loop: CASSPRGSGGAWETQYF. As DNA, the CDR3 is TGTGCCAGCAGCCCCCGGGGTAGCGGGGGGGCTTGGGAGACCCAGTACTTC.

This clonotype is labeled medium-sized. This rearrangement joins TRBV15 to TRBJ1-1, with D unclear. Germline V lookup: CDR1 LNHNV, CDR2 YYDKDF (reference sequence). V lost 0 bases, J lost 4 bases, and 9 bases lay in between. CDR3 length equals 14 residues. In nucleotides, the CDR3 is TGTGCCACCAGCAGAGATCTGCGGGTCACTGAAGCTTTCTTT. Protein sequence: CATSRDLRVTEAFF.

By sample share, this clonotype is medium-sized (0.01 to 0.1%). This chain joins TRBV28 and TRBJ1-2, with 9 bases matching TRBD1. The CDR3 totals 15 residues. Germline CDR1 is MDHEN and CDR2 is SYDVKM. V trimming: 5 bases; J trimming: 6 bases; junction bases outside the gene matches: 10. The CDR3 region has the DNA TGTGCCAGCAGTCCGGCCGGGACAGGGTCTAATGGCTACACCTTC. It encodes CASSPAGTGSNGYTF.

This chain connects TRBV6-2 or TRBV6-3 to TRBJ2-7; 7 bases agree with TRBD2. The CDR3 has 14 residues. V lost 2 bases to trimming and J lost 4 bases; unmatched junction nucleotides: 5. Germline V gene lookup returns CDR1 MNHEY and CDR2 SVGEGT. CDR3 region: CASSYDSGLYEQYF. DNA of the CDR3: TGTGCCAGCAGTTACGACTCGGGACTATACGAGCAGTACTTC.

This clonotype came up a few times. This chain connects TRBV30 to TRBJ2-5; D remains unclear. This CDR3 comprises 18 residues. The V end lost 0 bases, the J end lost 5 bases, and 25 bases lay between the germline ends. CDR1 and CDR2 from the germline V gene are GTSNPN and SVGIG (reference sequence). Written as DNA, the CDR3 is TGTGCCTGGAGTGTTGGTCTGGGCGCAGCCGCATTGGTGGAGACCCAGTACTTC. Translation gives CAWSVGLGAAALVETQYF.

In its sample, this clonotype was seen many times. The chain couples TRBV20-1 to TRBJ2-1, with a weak D call TRBD1 (5 bases). V was shortened by 6 bases and J by 8 bases, with 14 bases between the two germline ends. The germline gives CDR1 DFQATT, CDR2 SNEGSKA (reference sequence). This CDR3 has 12 residues. For the CDR3, the DNA is TGCAGTGCCCCCCCCAGGGTTGATGAGCAGTTCTTC. Protein sequence: CSAPPRVDEQFF.

This clonotype was seen ten or more times. The J gene is TRBJ2-3, the V gene TRBV7-9; 11 nucleotides agree with TRBD2. This CDR3 contains 18 residues. The V gene end was trimmed by 3 bases and the J gene end by 8 bases; junction bases not matched to a gene: 16. Germline assignment: CDR1 SEHNR and CDR2 FQNEAQ (reference sequence). CDR3 sequence reads: CASSLWLAGGVSPGTQYF. The CDR3 coding sequence is TGTGCCAGCAGCTTGTGGCTAGCGGGGGGCGTCTCCCCCGGTACGCAGTATTTT.

By share, this clonotype counts as medium-sized. CDR3 amino acids: CASSRRTGGQDTQYF. In DNA form, the CDR3 reads TGTGCCAGCAGCCGTCGGACAGGGGGCCAAGATACGCAGTATTTT. The chain is built from TRBV27 and TRBJ2-3; TRBD1 matches at 11 bases. The CDR3 has 15 amino acids. The V and J ends lost 6 bases and 5 bases, in that order; junction bases with no gene match: 7. Germline V lookup: CDR1 MNHEY, CDR2 SMNVEV (reference sequence).

This clonotype came up many times. V is TRBV5-5 and J is TRBJ1-3, with TRBD1 as a possible D gene (5 bases). V was trimmed by 3 bases and J by 0 bases, leaving 13 bases between them. The CDR3 spans 16 residues. From germline, CDR1 is SGHKS and CDR2 YYEKEE (reference sequence). In DNA, the CDR3 is TGTGCCAGCAGCTCCGGACACCTAAGCTCTGGAAACACCATATATTTT. This sequence encodes CASSSGHLSSGNTIYF.

This clonotype has ten or more counts. The chain links TRBV6-5 to TRBJ1-1; D possibly corresponds to TRBD1 (5 bases). Germline values: CDR1 MNHEY, CDR2 SVGAGI. Trimming pared 2 bases from V and 4 bases from J, leaving 17 bases between. This CDR3 is 16 amino acids long. The CDR3 nucleotides read TGTGCCAGCAGTTACGGGGGGTCCGCGAGGGGCACTGAAGCTTTCTTT. The encoded protein is CASSYGGSARGTEAFF.

This clonotype occurred many times. The V call is TRBV28, the J call TRBJ2-7; 11 nucleotides agree with TRBD2. This CDR3 contains 17 residues. V trimming: 4 bases; J trimming: 2 bases; junction bases outside the gene matches: 10. CDR1 and CDR2 (germline): MDHEN, SYDVKM. The CDR3 bases are TGTGCCAGCAGTTCACCTACTGGGACTAGCGGAGCCTACGAGCAGTACTTC. Translation gives CASSSPTGTSGAYEQYF.

This clonotype was recorded many times. CDR3: CASTPGGGLFSYNSPLHF. The DNA of the CDR3 is TGTGCCAGCACCCCGGGAGGGGGCCTATTCTCCTATAATTCACCCCTCCACTTT. The J gene is TRBJ1-6, the V gene TRBV6-5; 7 bases line up with TRBD1. Germline assignment: CDR1 MNHEY and CDR2 SVGAGI. The CDR3 contains 18 residues. Trimming took 7 bases from V and 0 from J; bases not matched to a gene: 12.

The chain links TRBV6-6 to TRBJ1-1, with 7 nucleotides matching TRBD1. Germline V gene data show CDR1 as MNHNY and CDR2 as SVGAGI (reference sequence). After removal of 4 bases from V and 3 bases from J, the junction contained 11 bases not matched to a gene. The length of the CDR3 is 16 residues. CDR3 DNA sequence: TGTGCCAGCAGTTGGGACAGCCGACAACAGTACACTGAAGCTTTCTTT. Its translation is CASSWDSRQQYTEAFF.

By share, this clonotype counts as medium-sized (0.01 to 0.1%). The chain recombines TRBV20-1 with TRBJ1-3; D possibly corresponds to TRBD1 (5 bases). Germline-derived CDR1 and CDR2 are DFQATT and SNEGSKA (reference sequence). Trimming left V 6 bases short and J 7 bases short, with 16 bases between. This CDR3 is built from 13 residues. CDR3 sequence (DNA): TGCAGTGCCCCAGGGTTGGATCGGAACACCATATATTTT. As protein: CSAPGLDRNTIYF.

The chain carries TRBV7-2 and TRBJ2-1; D not resolved. The CDR3 extends over 12 amino acids. Germline CDR1 and CDR2: SGHTA and FQGNSA. With 5 bases removed from V and 14 bases from J, the gap between germline ends came to 16 bases. CDR3 nucleotide sequence: TGTGCCAGCAGCCCCCAGCCACCATCCGAGTTCTTC. As protein: CASSPQPPSEFF.

By share, this clonotype counts as medium-sized (0.01 to 0.1%). The J gene is TRBJ1-1, the V gene TRBV7-6; a possible D gene is TRBD1 (5 bases). From germline, CDR1 is SGHVS and CDR2 FNYEAQ. Trimming removed 5 bases at V and 2 bases at J, with 15 bases between. The CDR3 runs 15 residues. The CDR3 DNA follows: TGTGCCAGCAGCCCGAGGCAGGGCCCTAACACTGAAGCTTTCTTT. This sequence encodes CASSPRQGPNTEAFF.